Following are 30 T cell receptor beta chains from one sample sequenced in a study of identical twins. TCRdb re-called the 5' RACE reads with MiXCR, one entry per CDR3 protein. The sample gives approximately 680,000 distinct CDR3 sequences, just over 7% of which show up once; about 1.5% is in the top ten. The sample was also linked to a second study, of yellow fever vaccine responses in identical twins.

Sequencing used PBMCs. The receptors here all came from a woman in her late teens or twenties in good health.

This clonotype came up many times. The genes are TRBV7-9 and TRBJ1-1; the D is unclear. V was pared by 5 bases and J by 1 base, with 11 bases between. Germline CDR1 reads SEHNR; CDR2 reads FQNEAQ (reference sequence). The CDR3 is 14 amino acids. CDR3 nucleotide sequence: TGTGCCAGCAGCCCGTTGGCAGGGAACACTGAAGCTTTCTTT. Protein sequence: CASSPLAGNTEAFF.

V usage is TRBV20-1 and J usage is TRBJ1-2; D unresolved. Trimming removed 2 bases at V and 1 base at J, with 17 bases between. CDR3 length: 16 residues. Germline V gene sequence: CDR1 DFQATT, CDR2 SNEGSKA (reference sequence). The CDR3 here is CSARSGSYGGNYGYTF. CDR3 DNA sequence: TGCAGTGCTAGATCCGGAAGCTACGGAGGTAACTATGGCTACACCTTC.

In its sample, this clonotype was seen a few times. J is TRBJ2-3 and V is TRBV7-7; D could derive from TRBD1 or TRBD2 (5 bases each). This CDR3 has 13 residues. The germline V gene has CDR1 SSHAT and CDR2 FNYEAQ (reference sequence). Trimming stripped 8 bases from V and 1 base from J, with 10 bases between. DNA of the CDR3: TGTGCCAGCTCCGGGGACCGCACAGATACGCAGTATTTT. Its translation: CASSGDRTDTQYF.

This clonotype was found many times. The rearrangement uses TRBV7-2 and TRBJ2-3, with unresolved D. Trimming stripped 2 bases from V and 4 bases from J, with 10 bases between. Germline CDR1 and CDR2: SGHTA and FQGNSA. The CDR3 length is 14 residues. The CDR3 DNA follows: TGTGCCAGCAGCTTAAGTTCGGGCTCAGATACGCAGTATTTT. Protein product: CASSLSSGSDTQYF.

This sequence joins TRBV5-1 and TRBJ2-5; perhaps D is TRBD1 or TRBD2 (5 bases each). Germline lookup yields CDR1 SGHRS and CDR2 YFSETQ. The CDR3 length is 14 residues. V was shortened by 2 bases and J by 5 bases, with 13 bases between the two germline ends. CDR3: CASSFDYRGETQYF. CDR3 DNA: TGCGCCAGCAGCTTTGACTACCGGGGCGAGACCCAGTACTTC.

The V and J genes are TRBV29-1 and TRBJ1-1; no definite D call. The CDR3 length is 11 residues. Trimming removed 7 bases at V and 5 bases at J, with 11 bases between. Germline CDR1 and CDR2: SQVTM and ANQGSEA. CDR3: CSARDATEAFF. DNA of the CDR3: TGCAGCGCCCGAGACGCTACTGAAGCTTTCTTT.

In its sample, this clonotype was seen a few times. V is TRBV6-2 or TRBV6-3 and J is TRBJ2-7, with a possible D match to TRBD1 (5 bases). V lost 6 bases and J lost 2, with 17 bases in between. The CDR3 covers 15 residues. Germline-derived CDR1 and CDR2 are MNHEY and SVGEGT. CDR3 residues: CASRSIGQGTYEQYF. For the CDR3, the DNA is TGTGCCAGCAGATCCATCGGGCAGGGTACCTACGAGCAGTACTTC.

J is TRBJ2-7 and V is TRBV4-1, with D possibly being TRBD2 (7 bases). Germline values: CDR1 MGHRA, CDR2 YSYEKL. V was trimmed by 5 bases and J by 5 bases, leaving 19 bases between them. The CDR3 has 15 residues. The CDR3 DNA follows: TGCGCCAGCAGCGCCCGTGAGGGAGGGGGACACGAGCAGTACTTC. This codes for CASSAREGGGHEQYF.

This clonotype was detected many times. The chain combines TRBV7-8 with TRBJ1-1; TRBD1 matches 8 bases. The CDR3 consists of 15 residues. The germline gives CDR1 SGHVS, CDR2 FQNEAQ. The J segment lost 4 bases and the V segment lost 5 bases, leaving 9 bases of the junction unmatched. CDR3: CASSLNRGGGTEAFF. DNA of the CDR3: TGTGCCAGCAGCCTGAACAGGGGGGGAGGCACTGAAGCTTTCTTT.

This clonotype occurred a few times. The rearrangement uses TRBV12-3 or TRBV12-4 and TRBJ2-3; a weak D match, TRBD1 (7 bases). The CDR3 has 15 residues. V was clipped by 7 bases and J by 6 bases, with 20 bases between them. The CDR3 DNA is TGTGCCAGCACCCACTGGGGGGTGACAGGGGATACGCAGTATTTT. Its protein product is CASTHWGVTGDTQYF.

This clonotype has at least ten counts. The chain is built from TRBV12-3 or TRBV12-4 and TRBJ2-5; 7 nucleotides line up with TRBD2. This CDR3 is 13 amino acids long. The ends lost 5 bases at V and 5 bases at J; junction bases unmatched: 5. In DNA form, the CDR3 reads TGTGCCAGCAGTCCCGGGGGGATGGAGACCCAGTACTTC. Amino acids: CASSPGGMETQYF.

The chain joins TRBV11-2 to TRBJ2-3; D possibly corresponds to TRBD2 (5 bases). Trimming left V 4 bases short and J 2 bases short, with 10 bases between. CDR3 length: 14 amino acids. The V gene's germline CDR1 is SGHAT and CDR2 FQNNGV. CDR3 amino acids: CASSSVRDTDTQYF. The CDR3 nucleotides are TGTGCCAGCAGCTCCGTCCGGGACACAGATACGCAGTATTTT. Full variable domain (missing parts from reference TRBV11-2 and TRBJ2-3): EAGVAQSPRYKIIEKRQSVAFWCNPISGHATLYWYQQILGQGPKLLIQFQNNGVVDDSQLPKDRFSAERLKGVDSTLKIQPAKLEDSAVYLCASSSVRDTDTQYFGPGTRLTVL.

This clonotype was observed at least ten times. V is TRBV20-1 and J is TRBJ2-1; TRBD2 matches 11 bases. J lost 12 bases, V lost 6 bases, and 7 bases had no gene match. Germline lookup yields CDR1 DFQATT and CDR2 SNEGSKA (reference sequence). This CDR3 is 12 amino acids long. CDR3 loop: CSAPSGRKGQFF. Here the CDR3 DNA reads TGCAGTGCCCCTAGCGGGAGGAAAGGGCAGTTCTTC.

The chain links TRBV5-6 to TRBJ2-1; no clear D gene. The CDR3 is made up of 13 amino acids. Between the trimmed V and J ends, which lost 4 bases and 5 bases, there was a span of 10 bases. Germline V gene lookup returns CDR1 SGHDT and CDR2 YYEEEE. The CDR3 protein is CASSLGRHNEQFF. In DNA, the CDR3 is TGTGCCAGCAGCCTTGGACGTCACAATGAGCAGTTCTTC.

This clonotype appeared a few times. The chain joins TRBV3-1 to TRBJ2-2, with a weak D call TRBD2 (6 bases). Trimming shortened V by 4 bases and J by 3 bases, and 12 bases separated the two germline ends. This CDR3 has 15 residues. Germline loops: CDR1 LGHDT, CDR2 YNNKEL (reference sequence). This CDR3 is CASSPFAGYTGELFF. In nucleotides, the CDR3 is TGTGCCAGCAGCCCCTTCGCGGGGTACACCGGGGAGCTGTTTTTT.

The chain links TRBV10-3 to TRBJ2-7, with D unclear. CDR3 size: 16 residues. Trimming pared 0 bases from V and 6 bases from J, leaving 18 bases between. Germline values: CDR1 ENHRY, CDR2 SYGVKD. This CDR3 reads CAISESNLGSLREQYV. CDR3 bases: TGTGCCATCAGTGAGTCGAATCTTGGTTCACTCCGCGAGCAGTACGTC.

Only a few counts were recorded for this clonotype. The chain combines TRBV10-3 with TRBJ2-1, with D hard to call. V lost 3 bases and J 0 bases, leaving 9 bases between the germline ends. The CDR3 runs to 15 residues. Germline assignment: CDR1 ENHRY and CDR2 SYGVKD. The CDR3 nucleotides read TGTGCCATCAGTGACGGGCTGAGCTCCTACAATGAGCAGTTCTTC. Protein: CAISDGLSSYNEQFF.

This clonotype was seen only a few times. The chain employs TRBV27 and TRBJ2-1; TRBD2 aligns across 9 bases. CDR1 is MNHEY and CDR2 is SMNVEV in the germline V gene (reference sequence). The CDR3 totals 16 residues. Unmatched junction bases numbered 15, after V lost 8 bases and J lost 7 bases. DNA for the CDR3: TGTGCCAGCGCCCACCCGTCGAGTAGCGGGAGTAATGAGCAGTTCTTC. Protein sequence: CASAHPSSSGSNEQFF.

V gene TRBV20-1 combines with J gene TRBJ2-3; D not resolved. The V end lost 5 bases, the J end lost 4 bases, and 16 bases lay between the germline ends. The V gene's germline CDR1 is DFQATT and CDR2 SNEGSKA (reference sequence). This CDR3 contains 14 residues. CDR3 sequence: CSAWTPVAPDTQYF. In DNA, the CDR3 is TGCAGTGCTTGGACCCCCGTCGCCCCAGATACGCAGTATTTT.

Ten or more counts support this clonotype. The chain couples TRBV12-3 or TRBV12-4 to TRBJ2-1; 9 bases match TRBD2. The CDR3 consists of 15 residues. V was clipped by 6 bases and J by 4 bases; unmatched bases: 7. Here the CDR3 DNA reads TGTGCCAGCAGGATGACTAGCGGAGCTTACAATGAGCAGTTCTTC. Residues: CASRMTSGAYNEQFF.

This clonotype was seen at least ten times. The chain joins TRBV5-1 to TRBJ1-1; D not resolved. Germline lookup yields CDR1 SGHRS and CDR2 YFSETQ. The CDR3 covers 13 residues. V was pared by 1 base and J by 0 bases, with 4 bases between. As DNA, the CDR3 is TGCGCCAGCAGCTTGAATATGAACACTGAAGCTTTCTTT. This gives the protein CASSLNMNTEAFF.

This rearrangement joins TRBV24-1 to TRBJ2-1, with a tentative D call TRBD1 (6 bases). CDR3 length: 14 residues. With 3 bases removed from V and 8 bases from J, the gap between germline ends came to 13 bases. Germline loops: CDR1 KGHDR, CDR2 SFDVKD. The DNA of the CDR3 is TGTGCCACCAGTGATCCCCGGAAGGGGGATGAGCAGTTCTTC. Amino acid sequence: CATSDPRKGDEQFF.

This clonotype was observed at least ten times. The chain has TRBV7-2 and TRBJ2-1; 7 bases line up with TRBD2. With 1 base clipped from V and 6 bases from J, the junction kept 9 bases outside the gene matches. CDR3 length: 16 residues. Germline assignment: CDR1 SGHTA and CDR2 FQGNSA. CDR3 in DNA: TGTGCCAGCAGCTTAGGATGGGGCGGGAGTACCAATGAGCAGTTCTTC. Amino acids: CASSLGWGGSTNEQFF.

The J gene is TRBJ2-5, the V gene TRBV29-1, with 11 bases matching TRBD1. This CDR3 is built from 14 residues. CDR1 and CDR2 from the germline V gene are SQVTM and ANQGSEA. With 5 bases clipped from V and 4 bases from J, the junction kept 6 bases outside the gene matches. The DNA for the CDR3 is TGCAGCGTTTTTAGGACAGGGGGCGTAGAGACCCAGTACTTC. Translation: CSVFRTGGVETQYF.

This clonotype was seen repeatedly, ten times or more. V usage is TRBV29-1 and J usage is TRBJ2-7, with 7 bases identical to TRBD1. The germline V gene has CDR1 SQVTM and CDR2 ANQGSEA. After removal of 6 bases from V and 1 base from J, the junction contained 6 bases not matched to a gene. The CDR3 totals 13 residues. The CDR3 sequence: CSVRGGQSYEQYF. CDR3 DNA sequence: TGCAGCGTCCGAGGGGGACAGTCCTACGAGCAGTACTTC.

The J gene is TRBJ2-2, the V gene TRBV7-2, with D perhaps matching TRBD2 (6 bases). The germline V gene encodes CDR1 SGHTA and CDR2 FQGNSA. V was cut by 2 bases and J by 3 bases, with 10 bases left in between. The CDR3 sequence is 15 residues long. The CDR3 sequence is CASSLSAGHTGELFF. As DNA, the CDR3 is TGTGCCAGCAGCTTATCAGCGGGCCACACCGGGGAGCTGTTTTTT.

This chain uses TRBV10-2 with TRBJ1-1; D call uncertain. V was pared by 7 bases and J by 1 base, with 7 bases between. This CDR3 is built from 12 residues. Looked up from germline, CDR1 is WSHSY and CDR2 is SAAADI. The CDR3 loop reads CASTTKNTEAFF. CDR3 in DNA: TGCGCCAGCACTACAAAGAACACTGAAGCTTTCTTT.

The chain joins TRBV5-1 to TRBJ2-2; D might be TRBD1 (5 bases). Per the germline V gene, CDR1 is SGHRS and CDR2 is YFSETQ. Trimming left V 0 bases short and J 6 bases short, with 18 bases between. CDR3 length: 17 amino acids. The CDR3, as DNA: TGCGCCAGCAGCTTGGAAGAAGGGGCCTGGCATGCCGGGGAGCTGTTTTTT. As protein: CASSLEEGAWHAGELFF.

This chain uses TRBV7-2 with TRBJ1-4; tentative D call: TRBD1 (5 bases). Germline values: CDR1 SGHTA, CDR2 FQGNSA. The CDR3 is 13 residues long. The ends were cut back, 6 bases at V and 7 bases at J, with 12 bases in the middle. The chain's CDR3 is CASREGPGEKLFF. CDR3 coding DNA: TGTGCCAGCAGGGAGGGACCCGGTGAAAAACTGTTTTTT. Full variable domain (outside the CDR3, taken from reference TRBV7-2 and TRBJ1-4): GAGVSQSPSNKVTEKGKDVELRCDPISGHTALYWYRQSLGQGLEFLIYFQGNSAPDKSGLPSDRFSAERTGGSVSTLTIQRTQQEDSAVYLCASREGPGEKLFFGSGTQLSVL.

This clonotype was recorded many times. The chain combines TRBV5-1 with TRBJ2-1, with 12 bases fitting TRBD2. V shed 5 bases and J 5 bases; nucleotides not matched to a gene: 5. The CDR3 contains 15 residues. Per the germline V gene, CDR1 is SGHRS and CDR2 is YFSETQ. CDR3 coding DNA: TGCGCCAGCAGTTGGACTAGCGGGAAACACAATGAGCAGTTCTTC. Translated: CASSWTSGKHNEQFF. The full variable domain, rest sourced from reference TRBV5-1 and TRBJ2-1, is KAGVTQTPRYLIKTRGQQVTLSCSPISGHRSVSWYQQTPGQGLQFLFEYFSETQRNKGNFPGRFSGRQFSNSRSEMNVSTLELGDSALYLCASSWTSGKHNEQFFGPGTRLTVL.